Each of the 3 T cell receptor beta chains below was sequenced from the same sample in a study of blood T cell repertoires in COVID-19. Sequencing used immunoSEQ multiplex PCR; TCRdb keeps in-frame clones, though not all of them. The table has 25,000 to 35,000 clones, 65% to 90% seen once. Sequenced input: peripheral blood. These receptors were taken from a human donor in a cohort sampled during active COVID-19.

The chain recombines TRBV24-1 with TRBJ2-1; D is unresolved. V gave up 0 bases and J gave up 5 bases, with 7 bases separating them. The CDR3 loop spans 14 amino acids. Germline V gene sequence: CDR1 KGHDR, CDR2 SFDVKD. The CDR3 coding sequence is TGTGCCACCAGTGATTTGTACACCAACAATGAGCAGTTCTTC. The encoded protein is CATSDLYTNNEQFF.

The chain's CDR3 is CASTLSATGTNEQYF. The CDR3, as DNA: TGTGCCAGCACTCTTTCCGCAACAGGGACAAATGAGCAGTACTTC. This chain joins TRBV28 and TRBJ2-7; D is possibly TRBD1 (6 bases). V was trimmed by 7 bases and J by 7 bases, leaving 23 bases between them. The CDR3 totals 15 residues. Per germline, CDR1 MDHEN and CDR2 SYDVKM.

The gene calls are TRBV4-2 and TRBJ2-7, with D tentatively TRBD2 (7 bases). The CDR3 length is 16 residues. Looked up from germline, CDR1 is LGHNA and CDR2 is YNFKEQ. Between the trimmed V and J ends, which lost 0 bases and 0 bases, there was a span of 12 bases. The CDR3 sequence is CASSQDRGGASYEQYF. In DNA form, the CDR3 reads TGTGCCAGCAGCCAAGATAGGGGGGGGGCCTCCTACGAGCAGTACTTC.